This TCR beta chain was sequenced in a study of shared clonotypes between healthy human individuals. The repertoire was sequenced with immunoSEQ multiplex PCR; TCRdb's copy has only in-frame clones and lacks some. Here the sample spans about 490,000 clones, around 78% being singletons. V was cut by 8 bases and J by 0 bases, with 8 bases left in between. Germline V CDR1 and CDR2: MDHEN, SYDVKM. This CDR3 has 13 residues. The sequenced sample consisted of PBMCs. The clonotype comes from a woman aged 40-49 years in good health. Some clones in this sample may be carry-over from other donors' samples. The rearrangement joins TRBV28 to TRBJ2-4, with D possibly being TRBD1 or TRBD2 (5 bases each). CDR3 in DNA: TGTGCCAGCGGGGACGCAGCCAAAAACATTCAGTACTTC. Translation: CASGDAAKNIQYF.